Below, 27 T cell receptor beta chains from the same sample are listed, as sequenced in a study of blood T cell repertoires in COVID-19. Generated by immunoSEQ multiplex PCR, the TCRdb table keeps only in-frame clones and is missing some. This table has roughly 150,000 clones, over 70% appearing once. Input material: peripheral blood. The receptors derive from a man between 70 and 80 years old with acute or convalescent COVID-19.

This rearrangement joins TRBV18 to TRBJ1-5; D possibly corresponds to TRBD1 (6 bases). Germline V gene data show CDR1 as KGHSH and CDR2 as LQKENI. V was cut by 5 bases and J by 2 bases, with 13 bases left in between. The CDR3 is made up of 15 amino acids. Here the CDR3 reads CASSKQGGGNQPQHF. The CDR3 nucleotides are TGTGCCAGCTCAAAACAGGGTGGGGGCAATCAGCCCCAGCATTTT.

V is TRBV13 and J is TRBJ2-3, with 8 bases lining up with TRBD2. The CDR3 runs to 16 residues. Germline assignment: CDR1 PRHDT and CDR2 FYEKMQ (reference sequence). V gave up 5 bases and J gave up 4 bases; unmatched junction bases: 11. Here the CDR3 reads CASSITPTSVSDTQYF. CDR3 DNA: TGTGCCAGCAGCATTACACCGACTAGCGTCTCAGATACGCAGTATTTT.

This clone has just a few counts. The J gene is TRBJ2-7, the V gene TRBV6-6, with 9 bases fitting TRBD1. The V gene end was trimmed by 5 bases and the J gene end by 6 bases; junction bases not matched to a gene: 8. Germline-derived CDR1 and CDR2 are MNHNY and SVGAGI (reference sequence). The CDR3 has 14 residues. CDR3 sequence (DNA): TGTGCCAGCAGTCAACAGGGGGCGGTCGGCGAGCAGTACTTC. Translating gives CASSQQGAVGEQYF.

Here the CDR3 DNA reads TGTGCCAGCAGACCGGGACAGAATAATTCACCCCTCCACTTT. This sequence encodes CASRPGQNNSPLHF. The gene calls are TRBV9 and TRBJ1-6, with TRBD1 identical over 7 bases. CDR3 length: 14 residues. Trimming at V came to 5 bases and at J to 5 bases, leaving 4 bases not matched to a gene. CDR1 SGDLS and CDR2 YYNGEE come from the germline V gene. Supplemented by reference TRBV9 and TRBJ1-6, the full variable domain reads DSGVTQTPKHLITATGQRVTLRCSPRSGDLSVYWYQQSLDQGLQFLIQYYNGEERAKGNILERFSAQQFPDLHSELNLSSLELGDSALYFCASRPGQNNSPLHFGNGTRLTVT.

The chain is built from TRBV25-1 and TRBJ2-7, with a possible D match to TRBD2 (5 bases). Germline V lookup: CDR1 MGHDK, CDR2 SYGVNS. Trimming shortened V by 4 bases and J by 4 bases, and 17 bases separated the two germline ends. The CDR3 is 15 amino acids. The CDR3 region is CASSAPREFSYEQYF. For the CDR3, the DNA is TGTGCCAGCAGTGCTCCAAGGGAGTTCTCATACGAGCAGTACTTC.

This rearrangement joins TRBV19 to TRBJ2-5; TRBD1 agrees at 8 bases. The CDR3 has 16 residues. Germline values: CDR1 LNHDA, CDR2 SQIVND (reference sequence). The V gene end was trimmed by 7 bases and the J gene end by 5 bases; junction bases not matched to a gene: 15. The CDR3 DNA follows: TGTGCCAGTAACGCCCCCACCGACAGGGGTTTCGAGACCCAGTACTTC. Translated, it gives CASNAPTDRGFETQYF.

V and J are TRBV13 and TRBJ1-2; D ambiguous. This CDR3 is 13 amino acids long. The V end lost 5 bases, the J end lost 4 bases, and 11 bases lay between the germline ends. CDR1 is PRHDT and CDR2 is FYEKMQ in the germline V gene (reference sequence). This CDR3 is CASSLRVAYGYTF. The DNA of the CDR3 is TGTGCCAGCAGCCTACGAGTTGCCTATGGCTACACCTTC.

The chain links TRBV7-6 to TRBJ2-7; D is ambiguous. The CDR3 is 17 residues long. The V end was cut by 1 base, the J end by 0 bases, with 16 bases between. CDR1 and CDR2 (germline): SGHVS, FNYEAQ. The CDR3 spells CASSLGGPGTYSYEQYF. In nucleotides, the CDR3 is TGTGCCAGCAGCTTAGGTGGTCCAGGAACCTACTCCTACGAGCAGTACTTC. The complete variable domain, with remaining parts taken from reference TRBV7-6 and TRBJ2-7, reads GAGVSQSPRYKVTKRGQDVALRCDPISGHVSLYWYRQALGQGPEFLTYFNYEAQQDKSGLPNDRFSAERPEGSISTLTIQRTEQRDSAMYRCASSLGGPGTYSYEQYFGPGTRLTVT.

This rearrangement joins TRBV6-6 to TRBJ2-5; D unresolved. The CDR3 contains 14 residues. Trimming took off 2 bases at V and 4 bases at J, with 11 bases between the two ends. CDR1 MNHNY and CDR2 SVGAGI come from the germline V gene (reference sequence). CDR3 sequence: CASSYRQVSETQYF. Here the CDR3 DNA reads TGTGCCAGCAGTTACAGGCAGGTGTCAGAGACCCAGTACTTC.

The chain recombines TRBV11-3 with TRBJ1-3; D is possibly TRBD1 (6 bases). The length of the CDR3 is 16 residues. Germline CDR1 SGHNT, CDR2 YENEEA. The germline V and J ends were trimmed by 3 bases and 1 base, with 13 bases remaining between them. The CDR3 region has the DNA TGTGCCAGCAGCTTCCCCACAGGGCCTTCTGGAAACACCATATATTTT. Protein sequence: CASSFPTGPSGNTIYF.

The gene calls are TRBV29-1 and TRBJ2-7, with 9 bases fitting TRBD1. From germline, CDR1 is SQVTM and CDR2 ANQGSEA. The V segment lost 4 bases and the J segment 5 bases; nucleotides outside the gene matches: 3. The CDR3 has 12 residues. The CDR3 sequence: CSVGTGVHEQYF. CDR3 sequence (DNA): TGCAGCGTTGGGACAGGGGTCCACGAGCAGTACTTC.

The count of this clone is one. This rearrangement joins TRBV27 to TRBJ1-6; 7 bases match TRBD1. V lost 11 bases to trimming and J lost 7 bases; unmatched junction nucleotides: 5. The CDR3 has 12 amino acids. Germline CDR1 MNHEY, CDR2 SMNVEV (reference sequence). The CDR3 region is CASGQYNSPLHF. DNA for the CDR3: TGTGCCTCGGGACAGTACAATTCACCCCTCCACTTT.

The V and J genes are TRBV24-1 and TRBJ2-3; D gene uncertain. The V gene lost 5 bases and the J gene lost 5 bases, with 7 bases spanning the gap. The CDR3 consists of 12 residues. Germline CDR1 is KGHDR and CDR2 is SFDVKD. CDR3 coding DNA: TGTGCCACCAGTGGTGACATAGATACGCAGTATTTT. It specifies CATSGDIDTQYF.

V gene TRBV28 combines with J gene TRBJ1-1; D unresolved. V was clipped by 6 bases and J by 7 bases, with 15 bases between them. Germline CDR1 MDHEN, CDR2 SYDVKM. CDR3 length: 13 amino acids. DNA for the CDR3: TGTGCCAGCAGCGCCGGAGGCCGTGGTGAAGCTTTCTTT. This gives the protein CASSAGGRGEAFF.

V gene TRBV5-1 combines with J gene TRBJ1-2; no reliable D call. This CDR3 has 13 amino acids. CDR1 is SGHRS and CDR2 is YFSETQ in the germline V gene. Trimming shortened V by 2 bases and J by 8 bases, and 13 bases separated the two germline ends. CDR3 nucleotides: TGCGCCAGCAGCTTCTCGACTTCGAGGGGCTACACCTTC. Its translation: CASSFSTSRGYTF.

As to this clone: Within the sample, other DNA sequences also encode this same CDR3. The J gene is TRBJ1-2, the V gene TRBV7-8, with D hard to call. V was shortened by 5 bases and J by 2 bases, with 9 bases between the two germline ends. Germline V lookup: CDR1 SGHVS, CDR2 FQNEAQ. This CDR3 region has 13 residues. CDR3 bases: TGTGCCAGCAGCCCGAGAGTCAACTATGGCTACACCTTC. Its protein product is CASSPRVNYGYTF.

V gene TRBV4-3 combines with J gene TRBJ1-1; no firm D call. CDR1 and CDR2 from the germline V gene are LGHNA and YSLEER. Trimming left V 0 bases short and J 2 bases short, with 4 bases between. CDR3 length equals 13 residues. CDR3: CASSQDLNTEAFF. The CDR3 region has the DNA TGCGCCAGCAGCCAAGATTTAAACACTGAAGCTTTCTTT.

The CDR3 here is CASSFGQGAQDTEAFF. The CDR3 coding sequence is TGTGCCAGCAGTTTTGGACAGGGGGCGCAGGACACTGAAGCTTTCTTT. V is TRBV6-5 and J is TRBJ1-1; 11 nucleotides agree with TRBD1. The CDR3 has 16 amino acids. Per the germline V gene, CDR1 is MNHEY and CDR2 is SVGAGI. Trimming cost V 4 bases and J 3 bases; bases outside gene matches: 7.

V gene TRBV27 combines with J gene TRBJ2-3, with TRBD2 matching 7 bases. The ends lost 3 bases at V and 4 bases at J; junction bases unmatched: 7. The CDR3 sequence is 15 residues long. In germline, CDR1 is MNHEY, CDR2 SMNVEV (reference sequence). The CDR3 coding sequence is TGTGCCAGCAGTTTTTTGGCTCGGGGGGCAGATACGCAGTATTTT. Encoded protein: CASSFLARGADTQYF.

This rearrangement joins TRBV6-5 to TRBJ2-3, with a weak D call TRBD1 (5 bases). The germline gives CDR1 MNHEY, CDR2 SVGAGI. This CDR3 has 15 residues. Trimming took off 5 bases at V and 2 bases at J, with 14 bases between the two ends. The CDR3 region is CASSQLTALTDTQYF. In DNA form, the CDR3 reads TGTGCCAGCAGTCAGTTGACAGCCCTCACAGATACGCAGTATTTT.

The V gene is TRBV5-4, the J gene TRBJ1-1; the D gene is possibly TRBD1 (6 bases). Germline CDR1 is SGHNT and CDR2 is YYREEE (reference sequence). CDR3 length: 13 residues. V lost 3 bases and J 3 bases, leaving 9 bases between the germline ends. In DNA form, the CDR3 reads TGTGCCAGCAGCTCCGGACAGCACACTGAAGCTTTCTTT. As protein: CASSSGQHTEAFF.

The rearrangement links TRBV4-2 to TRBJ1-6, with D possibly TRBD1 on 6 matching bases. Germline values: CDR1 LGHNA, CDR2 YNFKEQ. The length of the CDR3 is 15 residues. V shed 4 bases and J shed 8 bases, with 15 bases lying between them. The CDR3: CASSRAGATDSPLHF. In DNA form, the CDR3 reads TGTGCCAGCAGCCGGGCAGGGGCCACCGATTCACCCCTCCACTTT.

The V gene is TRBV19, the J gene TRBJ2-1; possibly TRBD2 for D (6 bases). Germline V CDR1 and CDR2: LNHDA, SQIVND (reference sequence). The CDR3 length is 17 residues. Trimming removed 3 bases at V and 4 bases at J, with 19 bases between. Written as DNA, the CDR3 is TGTGCCAGTAGTATCGGCGGGATTAGCGATAGTTACAATGAGCAGTTCTTC. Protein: CASSIGGISDSYNEQFF.

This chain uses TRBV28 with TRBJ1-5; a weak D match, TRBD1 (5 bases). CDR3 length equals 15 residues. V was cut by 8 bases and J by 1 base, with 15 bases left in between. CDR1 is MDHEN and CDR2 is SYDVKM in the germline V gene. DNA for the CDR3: TGTGCCAGCGGGATGTTACAGGAAAGCAATCAGCCCCAGCATTTT. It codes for CASGMLQESNQPQHF.

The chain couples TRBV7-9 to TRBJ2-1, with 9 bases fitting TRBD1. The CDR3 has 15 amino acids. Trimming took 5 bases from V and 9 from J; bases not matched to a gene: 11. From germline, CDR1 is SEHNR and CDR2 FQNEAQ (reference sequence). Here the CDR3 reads CASSRGDRVSGEQFF. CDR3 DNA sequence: TGTGCCAGCAGCAGGGGGGACAGGGTCTCGGGTGAGCAGTTCTTC.

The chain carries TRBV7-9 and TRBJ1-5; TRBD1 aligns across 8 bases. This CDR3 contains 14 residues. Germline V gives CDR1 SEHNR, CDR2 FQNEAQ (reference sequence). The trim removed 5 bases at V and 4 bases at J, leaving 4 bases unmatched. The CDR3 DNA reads TGTGCCAGCAGCCAGGACAGGGAGAATCAGCCCCAGCATTTT. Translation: CASSQDRENQPQHF.

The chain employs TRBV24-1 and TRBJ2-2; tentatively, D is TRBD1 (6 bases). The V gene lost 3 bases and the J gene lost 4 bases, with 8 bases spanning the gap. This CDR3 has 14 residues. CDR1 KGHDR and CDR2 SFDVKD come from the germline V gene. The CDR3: CATSDQGGTGELFF. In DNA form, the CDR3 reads TGTGCCACCAGTGATCAAGGGGGCACCGGGGAGCTGTTTTTT.